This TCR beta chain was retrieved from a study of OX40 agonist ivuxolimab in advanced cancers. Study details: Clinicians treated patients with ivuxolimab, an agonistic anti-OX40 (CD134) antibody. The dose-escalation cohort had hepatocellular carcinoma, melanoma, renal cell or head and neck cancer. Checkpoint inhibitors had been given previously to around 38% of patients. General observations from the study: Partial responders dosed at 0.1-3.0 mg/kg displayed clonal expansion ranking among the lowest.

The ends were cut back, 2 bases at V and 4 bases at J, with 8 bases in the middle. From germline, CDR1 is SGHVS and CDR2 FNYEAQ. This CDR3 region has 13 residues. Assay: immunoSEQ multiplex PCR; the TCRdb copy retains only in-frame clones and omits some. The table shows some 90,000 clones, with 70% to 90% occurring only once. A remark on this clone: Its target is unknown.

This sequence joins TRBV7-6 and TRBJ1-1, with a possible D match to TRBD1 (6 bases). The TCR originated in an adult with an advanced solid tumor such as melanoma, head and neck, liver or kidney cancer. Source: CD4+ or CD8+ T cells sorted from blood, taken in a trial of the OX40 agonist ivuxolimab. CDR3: CASSLSGVTEAFF. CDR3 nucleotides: TGTGCCAGCAGCTTATCAGGGGTCACTGAAGCTTTCTTT.